The 22 T cell receptor beta chains listed next were all sequenced from one sample in a study of tissue T cells after allogeneic stem cell transplantation. Time point described: mouse harvest day 7 after allogeneic transplant. Tail vein injection delivered 10^7 T-cell-depleted bone marrow cells and 10^6 splenic CD5+ T cells. Measured with immunoSEQ multiplex PCR; TCRdb has only the in-frame clones, and not every one. The repertoire holds 7,500 to 9,000 clones, with roughly 45% as singletons. Source material: skin. The receptors were sampled from a female BALB/c mouse given C57BL/6 T cells with graft-versus-host disease after an allogeneic hematopoietic cell transplant.

On this clone itself: Gene names and germline match the mouse. The CDR3 end falls 1 residue outside the read, so it is completed with the germline J gene. V usage is TRBV13-2 and J usage is TRBJ1-1, with TRBD1 matching over 7 bases. The CDR3 has 13 residues. The germline V gene has CDR1 NNHNN and CDR2 SYGAGS (reference sequence). V shed 3 bases, J shed 3 bases, and the junction held 2 bases outside the gene matches. CDR3 in amino acids: CASGATGDTEVFF. Partial CDR3 DNA: TGTGCCAGCGGTGCAACAGGGGACACAGAAGTCTTC.

As for this clone: Gene names and germline match the mouse. The CDR3 end falls 1 residue outside the read, so it is completed with the germline J gene. The V and J genes are TRBV26 and TRBJ1-1; 8 positions agree with TRBD1. The CDR3 has 13 amino acids. Germline V CDR1 and CDR2: KGHPV, FQNQEV (reference sequence). The J segment lost 5 bases and the V segment lost 6 bases, leaving 5 bases of the junction unmatched. The covered CDR3 bases are TGTGCCAGCAGCCTCAGGGGGCGGACAGAAGTCTTC. Translated: CASSLRGRTEVF. The whole CDR3 region reads CASSLRGRTEVFF.

Concerning this clone: Genes and germline are mouse. The read halts 1 residue ahead of the CDR3 end, with the missing end drawn from the germline J gene. This chain links TRBV4 with TRBJ2-7; a possible D gene is TRBD2 (6 bases). CDR3 size: 12 residues. The germline gives CDR1 LGHDT, CDR2 YNNKQL (reference sequence). Trimming removed 6 bases at V and 4 bases at J, with 10 bases between. CDR3 amino acids: CASSRTVYEQYF. Incomplete CDR3 DNA: TGTGCCAGCAGTAGGACTGTTTATGAACAGTAC.

About this clone: Gene names are the mouse ones. The read finishes 1 residue shy of the CDR3 end, and the germline J gene is used to complete it. This rearrangement joins TRBV13-1 to TRBJ2-2; 8 nucleotides match TRBD2. Losses at the gene ends were 2 bases for V and 2 bases for J; bases not matched to a gene: 2. The CDR3 totals 15 residues. Germline-derived CDR1 and CDR2 are NSHNY and SYGAGN. The CDR3 is CASSEGGGNTGQLYF. Partial CDR3 DNA: TGTGCCAGCAGTGAGGGGGGGGGCAACACCGGGCAGCTCTAC.

There are a few counts of this clone. Gene names are the mouse ones. The CDR3 end is not reached by the read, which stops 1 residue before it; the germline J gene fills it in. The chain uses TRBV26 and TRBJ1-4, with D tentatively TRBD1 (6 bases). The CDR3 covers 15 residues. The germline gives CDR1 KGHPV, CDR2 FQNQEV (reference sequence). The V end lost 6 bases, the J end lost 0 bases, and 11 bases lay between the germline ends. The sequenced part of the CDR3 DNA is TGTGCCAGCAGCCTAGGGGGAATTTCCAACGAAAGATTATTT. It codes for CASSLGGISNERLF. The full CDR3 reads CASSLGGISNERLFF.

This clone was found a few times. Gene and germline names: mouse. With the read ending 1 residue before the CDR3 end, the germline J gene is used to fill in that end. V and J are TRBV13-1 and TRBJ2-2; D is ambiguous. Germline V gene sequence: CDR1 NSHNY, CDR2 SYGAGN. V lost 6 bases, J lost 3 bases, and 6 bases lay in between. The CDR3 spans 12 residues. CDR3 in amino acids: CASTDDTGQLYF. The sequenced part of the CDR3 DNA is TGTGCCAGCACCGACGACACCGGGCAGCTCTAC.

Points on this clone: The genes are named according to mouse. The missing CDR3 end, 1 residue past where the read stops, is filled in from the germline J gene. The chain uses TRBV29 and TRBJ2-4; 7 bases map to TRBD1. CDR3 length equals 15 residues. The V segment lost 5 bases and the J segment 0 bases; nucleotides outside the gene matches: 5. Germline V gives CDR1 MSHET, CDR2 SYDVDS. CDR3 bases read: TGTGCTAGCAGTCTCACAGGGGCTAGTCAAAACACCTTGTAC. Protein product: CASSLTGASQNTLY. The entire CDR3 reads CASSLTGASQNTLYF.

There are a few counts of this clone. Each gene name is a mouse one. The read is 1 residue too short to cover the CDR3 end, so that end is filled in from the germline J gene. The chain joins TRBV3 to TRBJ2-2; D unclear. The CDR3 loop spans 14 amino acids. Trimming stripped 5 bases from V and 3 bases from J, with 10 bases between. The germline gives CDR1 SNHLY, CDR2 FYNGKV (reference sequence). The CDR3 protein is CASSSRIDTGQLYF. The sequenced CDR3 bases are TGTGCCAGCAGCAGTAGGATAGACACCGGGCAGCTCTAC.

Remarks on this clone: These gene names are mouse names. The read gets to within 1 residue of the CDR3 end, and the germline J gene fills in the rest. The V and J genes are TRBV26 and TRBJ2-2; D is ambiguous. Germline values: CDR1 KGHPV, CDR2 FQNQEV (reference sequence). V lost 2 bases, J lost 0 bases, and 4 bases lay in between. The CDR3 totals 14 residues. The CDR3 bases that were read are TGTGCCAGCAGTCTGCCAGCAAACACCGGGCAGCTCTAC. This codes for CASSLPANTGQLY. The whole CDR3 sequence reads CASSLPANTGQLYF.

This clone has a single count. Each gene name is a mouse one. The read halts 1 residue ahead of the CDR3 end, with the missing end drawn from the germline J gene. The chain joins TRBV2 to TRBJ2-4; D unresolved. The CDR3 totals 13 residues. Germline V gives CDR1 LGHNA, CDR2 YSYQKL. V was trimmed by 0 bases and J by 5 bases, leaving 6 bases between them. This CDR3 reads CASSQDKANTLYF. Incomplete CDR3 DNA: TGTGCCAGCAGCCAAGATAAGGCAAACACCTTGTAC.

As regards this clone: Gene names and germline refer to mouse. The read finishes 1 residue shy of the CDR3 end, and the germline J gene is used to complete it. The rearrangement links TRBV4 to TRBJ1-6; D possibly corresponds to TRBD1 (6 bases). TRBJ1-6 is known as an ORF, though its function is uncertain. Germline V gene sequence: CDR1 LGHDT, CDR2 YNNKQL (reference sequence). This CDR3 has 16 residues. Deletions cut 3 bases from V and 1 base from J, with 10 bases between. This chain's CDR3 is CASSYSGQSYNSPLYF. CDR3 bases read: TGTGCCAGCAGCTACTCAGGACAGTCCTATAATTCGCCCCTCTAC.

This clone was counted between two and nine times. The genes are named according to mouse. Read data end 1 residue before the CDR3 end; the end is taken from the germline J gene. J is TRBJ1-1 and V is TRBV23. The CDR3 spans 14 residues. CDR1 is KGHTA, CDR2 FQNQQP, per germline. The part of the CDR3 DNA that was read is TGCTCCAGCAGTCAATCTCGTGGAAGAACAGAAGTCTTC. Residues: CSSSQSRGRTEVF. The whole CDR3 region reads CSSSQSRGRTEVFF.

As for this clone: The genes and germline here are from mouse. Read coverage stops 1 residue before the CDR3 terminus; the germline J gene supplies the remainder. The V call is TRBV5, the J call TRBJ2-1; 7 nucleotides align to TRBD2. V was pared by 0 bases and J by 3 bases, with 2 bases of the junction left unmatched. The CDR3 is 15 residues long. Germline CDR1 LGHNA, CDR2 YNLKQL (reference sequence). The CDR3 bases that were read are TGTGCCAGCAGCCAAGATATGGGGGGCTATGCTGAGCAGTTC. It codes for CASSQDMGGYAEQF. The entire CDR3 is CASSQDMGGYAEQFF.

In its sample, this clone was seen a few times. Any gene name here is a mouse gene name. Sequencing ends 1 residue short of the CDR3 end; the germline J gene provides the rest. The chain carries TRBV13-1 and TRBJ2-7; D is unresolved. V dropped 0 bases and J dropped 2 bases, with 3 bases sitting between them. The germline CDR1 and CDR2 sequences are NSHNY and SYGAGN. The CDR3 spans 12 residues. The CDR3 here is CASSDEPYEQYF. CDR3 DNA, as far as it was read: TGTGCCAGCAGTGATGAGCCCTATGAACAGTAC.

In the case of this clone: Gene names are the mouse ones. The read terminates 1 residue before the CDR3 end, so the remaining end is supplied by the germline J gene. Other DNA variants within this sample encode the same CDR3. The chain joins TRBV26 to TRBJ2-7; D is ambiguous. V was shortened by 4 bases and J by 4 bases, with 8 bases between the two germline ends. The germline gives CDR1 KGHPV, CDR2 FQNQEV (reference sequence). This CDR3 has 12 residues. Partial CDR3 DNA: TGTGCCAGCAGTCCCACGGGATATGAACAGTAC. Translated, it gives CASSPTGYEQY. In full, the CDR3 is CASSPTGYEQYF.

Regarding this clone: Gene names and germline refer to mouse. Coverage ceases 1 residue before the CDR3 finishes, and the germline J gene fills in the end. The chain carries TRBV31 and TRBJ2-2, with 9 bases matching TRBD1. Germline values: CDR1 GKSSPN, CDR2 SITVG. The V gene end was trimmed by 0 bases and the J gene end by 1 base; junction bases not matched to a gene: 3. The CDR3 is made up of 16 amino acids. This CDR3 reads CAWSLGQGRNTGQLYF. The part of the CDR3 DNA that was read is TGTGCCTGGAGTCTAGGACAGGGGCGAAACACCGGGCAGCTCTAC.

About this clone itself: Gene names follow the mouse nomenclature. The CDR3 extends 1 residue past the end of the read, so its final part is completed from the germline J gene. The chain employs TRBV15 and TRBJ2-2; D is undetermined. This CDR3 spans 15 amino acids. Germline V gene lookup returns CDR1 SGHND and CDR2 FRSKSL. Trimming stripped 1 base from V and 2 bases from J, with 8 bases between. The CDR3 sequence: CASSLGGYNTGQLYF. The DNA read from the CDR3 is TGTGCCAGCAGTTTAGGGGGATACAACACCGGGCAGCTCTAC.

To note about this clone: Mouse gene names and germline throughout. The read ends 1 residue before the CDR3 terminus; that terminus is restored from the germline J gene. The genes are TRBV4 and TRBJ1-2, with D possibly being TRBD1 (6 bases). Germline V gives CDR1 LGHDT, CDR2 YNNKQL (reference sequence). This CDR3 has 13 amino acids. Between the trimmed V and J ends, which lost 4 bases and 2 bases, there was a span of 8 bases. The CDR3 region is CASSFGQNSDYTF. The DNA read from the CDR3 is TGTGCCAGCAGCTTTGGACAGAACTCCGACTACACC.

A note on this clone: The germline and genes are mouse ones. The read halts 1 residue ahead of the CDR3 end, with the missing end drawn from the germline J gene. V is TRBV23 and J is TRBJ2-7; no DNA check was done on the table's D call, TRBD1. The germline gives CDR1 KGHTA, CDR2 FQNQQP. This CDR3 spans 12 amino acids. The sequenced CDR3 bases are TGCTCCAGCAGTCAAGACAATTATGAACAGTAC. Translating it yields CSSSQDNYEQY. The CDR3, in full, reads CSSSQDNYEQYF.

Concerning this clone itself: The gene symbols are mouse symbols. The read is 1 residue too short to cover the CDR3 end, so that end is filled in from the germline J gene. V is TRBV26 and J is TRBJ1-6; D is unresolved. TRBJ1-6 is sorted into the ORF group, with uncertain function. The CDR3 length is 14 residues. V was pared by 3 bases and J by 4 bases, with 7 bases between. Per germline, CDR1 KGHPV and CDR2 FQNQEV (reference sequence). CDR3 in amino acids: CASSLSQYNSPLYF. The CDR3 DNA, read in part, is TGTGCCAGCAGTCTAAGTCAGTATAATTCGCCCCTCTAC.

This clone showed up just a few times. Mouse gene names apply. The read falls 1 residue short of the CDR3 end, and the missing part is taken from the germline J gene. The rearrangement links TRBV12-2 to TRBJ2-3, with a possible D match to TRBD1 (6 bases). Trimming cost V 4 bases and J 0 bases, with 13 bases left between them. The CDR3 runs to 15 residues. Looked up from germline, CDR1 is SGHLS and CDR2 is HYDKME. CDR3 bases read: TGTGCCAGCTCCCCCGGGACACCTAGTGCAGAAACGCTGTAT. Translation: CASSPGTPSAETLY. The complete CDR3 protein is CASSPGTPSAETLYF.

Notes on this clone: Genes and germline come from the mouse. Coverage ceases 1 residue before the CDR3 finishes, and the germline J gene fills in the end. The rearrangement joins TRBV26 to TRBJ1-1; D remains unclear. Germline assignment: CDR1 KGHPV and CDR2 FQNQEV (reference sequence). Trimming pared 1 base from V and 0 bases from J, leaving 6 bases between. CDR3 length equals 14 residues. This chain's CDR3 is CASSLWQSNTEVFF. The covered CDR3 bases are TGTGCCAGCAGTCTGTGGCAGTCAAACACAGAAGTCTTC.